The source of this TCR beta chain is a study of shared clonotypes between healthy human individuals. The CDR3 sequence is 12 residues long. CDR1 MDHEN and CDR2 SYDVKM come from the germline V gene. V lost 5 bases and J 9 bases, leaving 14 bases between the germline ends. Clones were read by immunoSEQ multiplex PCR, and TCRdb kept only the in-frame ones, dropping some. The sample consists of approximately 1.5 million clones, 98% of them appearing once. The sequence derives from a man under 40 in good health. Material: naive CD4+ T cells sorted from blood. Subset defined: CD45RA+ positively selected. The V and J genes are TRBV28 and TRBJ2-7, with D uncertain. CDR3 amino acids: CASSPLIPGQYF. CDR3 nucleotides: TGTGCCAGCAGTCCCCTGATCCCGGGGCAGTACTTC.